This T cell receptor (beta chain) was sequenced for a study of STAT5B mutations in CD4+ large granular lymphocyte leukemia. Sequencing was at survey level. Assay: immunoSEQ multiplex PCR; the TCRdb copy retains only in-frame clones and omits some. The sample holds fewer than 35,000 clones, roughly 72% seen once. Note on this clone: Its target is unknown.

There are 15 residues in the CDR3. Germline CDR1 is LGHNT and CDR2 is FRNRAP. The V end was cut by 2 bases, the J end by 1 base, with 11 bases between. Findings of the study overall: Main leukemic clonotypes were patient-specific, but roughly 26% appeared at low frequency elsewhere.

The rearrangement joins TRBV12-5 to TRBJ1-1, with a weak D call TRBD1 (6 bases). The material sequenced was CD4+ T cells from blood buffy coats. The sequence was obtained from a human donor in good health. The CDR3 is CASGLPGTRNTEAFF. DNA of the CDR3: TGTGCTAGTGGTTTGCCCGGGACAAGGAACACTGAAGCTTTCTTT.